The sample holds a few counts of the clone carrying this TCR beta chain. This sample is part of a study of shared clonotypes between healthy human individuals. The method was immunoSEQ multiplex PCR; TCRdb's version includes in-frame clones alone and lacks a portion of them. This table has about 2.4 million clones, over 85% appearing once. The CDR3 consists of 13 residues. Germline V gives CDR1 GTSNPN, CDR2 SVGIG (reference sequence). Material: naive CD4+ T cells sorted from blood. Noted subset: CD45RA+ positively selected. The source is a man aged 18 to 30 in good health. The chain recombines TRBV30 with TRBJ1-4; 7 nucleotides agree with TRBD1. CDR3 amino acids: CAHRGHHNEKLFF. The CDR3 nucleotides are TGTGCTCACAGGGGCCACCATAATGAAAAACTGTTTTTT. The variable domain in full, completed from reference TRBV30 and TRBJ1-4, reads SQTIHQWPATLVQPVGSPLSLECTVEGTSNPNLYWYRQAAGRGLQLLFYSVGIGQISSEVPQNLSASRPQDRQFILSSKKLLLSDSGFYLCAHRGHHNEKLFFGSGTQLSVL.